This T cell receptor (beta chain) emerged from a study of cytomegalovirus exposure and HLA in healthy donors. A word on this clone: Antigen: not known.

Trimming took 2 bases from V and 2 from J, leaving 9 bases between them. The length of the CDR3 is 14 residues. The V gene's germline CDR1 is SEHNR and CDR2 FQNEAQ (reference sequence). Findings and limits, study-wide: Investigators reported 150 to 200 TCR beta chains as tied to cytomegalovirus. A later analysis found first-cohort TCR clusters tended to co-occur in the 100 to 150 validation repertoires.

Clones were read by immunoSEQ multiplex PCR, and TCRdb kept only the in-frame ones, dropping some. The table shows some 140,000 clones, with approximately 86% occurring only once. The sample comprised PBMCs. The receptor comes from a man in his late teens or twenties in good health and CMV-seropositive. The chain combines TRBV7-9 with TRBJ1-2; D is perhaps TRBD1 (5 bases). CDR3 DNA sequence: TGTGCCAGCAGCTTATCTACAGGAAACTATGGCTACACCTTC. Amino acids: CASSLSTGNYGYTF.